A selection of T cell receptor beta chains follows, all from one sample in a study of blood T cell repertoires in COVID-19. The assay was immunoSEQ multiplex PCR, and TCRdb's table has in-frame clones only and misses some. The sample shows 210,000 or so clones, under 90% of them seen only once. Sequenced: PBMCs or T cells enriched from blood (not recorded which). All receptors come from a woman between 45 and 65 years old with acute COVID-19. The CDR3 runs from the conserved cysteine through the conserved F or W. Each record gives: J gene, clone size, D gene, V gene, CDR3 DNA, CDR3 protein. The D gene is left open where the match is weak. Clone size is stated in some rows and not others, as once, few, many or a class when expanded.

TRBJ1-2,NA,TRBD1,TRBV28,TGTGCCAGCAGTTTATCGACAGGGGGCTATGGCTACACCTTC,CASSLSTGGYGYTF
TRBJ1-2,few,NA,TRBV7-2,TGTGCCAGCAGCTTATTTAGTTATGGCTACACCTTC,CASSLFSYGYTF
TRBJ1-2,once,TRBD1,TRBV3-1/TRBV3-2,TGTGCCAGCAGCCAAGGGGCAGGGGGAAGCTATGGCTACACCTTC,CASSQGAGGSYGYTF
TRBJ1-3,few,NA,TRBV7-8,TGTGCCAGCAGCTTTGAGGGGGGGGCACTTGGAAACACCATATATTTT,CASSFEGGALGNTIYF
TRBJ2-7,NA,TRBD2,TRBV25-1,TGTGCCAGCAGTTTTTGGGGGGGTGAGCAGTACTTC,CASSFWGGEQYF
TRBJ1-1,NA,NA,TRBV29-1,TGCAGCGTTGAACGACAAAAGAACACTGAAGCTTTCTTT,CSVERQKNTEAFF
TRBJ2-7,NA,NA,TRBV13,TGTGCCAGCAGCTTAGGGGTTTACAGATCCTCCTACGAGCAGTACTTC,CASSLGVYRSSYEQYF
TRBJ1-4,NA,NA,TRBV9,TGTGCCAGTCACGTAGGGGGGGAAGGAATGGGTAATGAAAAACTGTTTTTT,CASHVGGEGMGNEKLFF
TRBJ1-1,NA,TRBD1,TRBV5-6,TGTGCCAGCAGCTTGACAGGGGGGCGAGAGCGAGAGGGAGCTTTCTTT,CASSLTGGREREGAFF
TRBJ1-5,once,TRBD1,TRBV7-2,TGTGCCAGCAGCCCCGGACAGGGGGTAAATCAGCCCCAGCATTTT,CASSPGQGVNQPQHF
TRBJ2-7,NA,TRBD2,TRBV18,TGTGCCAGCTCACCCAGGACTAGCGGGAGTTACGAGCAGTACTTC,CASSPRTSGSYEQYF
TRBJ1-5,NA,TRBD1,TRBV10-3,TGTGCCATCAGGGCGTCAGGGGGCGATCAGCCCCAGCATTTT,CAIRASGGDQPQHF
TRBJ2-5,NA,NA,TRBV2,TGTGCCAGCAGTGATAAGGGACTTCCACAAGAGACCCAGTACTTC,CASSDKGLPQETQYF
TRBJ2-2,NA,TRBD1,TRBV7-2,TGTGCCAGCAGCTTAGCGCGGGACAGGGGGAACACCGGGGAGCTGTTTTTT,CASSLARDRGNTGELFF
TRBJ2-3,NA,TRBD2,TRBV11-2,TGTGCCAGCAGCCCACGGACTAGCGGGGGGGAAGGCACAGATACGCAGTATTTT,CASSPRTSGGEGTDTQYF
TRBJ2-5,NA,NA,TRBV5-1,TGCGCCAGCAGCTTGGGGACAATCCAAGAGACCCAGTACTTC,CASSLGTIQETQYF
TRBJ1-5,NA,NA,TRBV12-3/TRBV12-4,TGTGCCAGCAGTCAAAACCAGCGACAGCCCCAGCATTTT,CASSQNQRQPQHF
TRBJ2-5,NA,TRBD1,TRBV10-3,TGTGCCATCAGTGGTCTCATGAAGGGACAGGCTGAAGAGACCCAGTACTTC,CAISGLMKGQAEETQYF
TRBJ1-1,NA,NA,TRBV4-2,TGTGCCAGCAGCCAAGAATCCGGACAGTGGACCACTGAAGCTTTCTTT,CASSQESGQWTTEAFF
TRBJ1-3,NA,NA,TRBV7-9,TGTGCCAGCAGCTTAGGGCACCCCTCTGGAAACACCATATATTTT,CASSLGHPSGNTIYF
TRBJ2-1,NA,NA,TRBV18,TGTGCCAGCTCCTCAGGGACTGGCTCCTACAATGAGCAGTTCTTC,CASSSGTGSYNEQFF
TRBJ2-7,once,NA,TRBV5-1,TGCGCCAGCAGCTTTCAAGCGGGCACCCTCGGCCACGAGCAGTACTTC,CASSFQAGTLGHEQYF
TRBJ2-3,NA,NA,TRBV18,TGTGCCAGCTCACCAGCCAGGTCCGTTGGCACAGATACGCAGTATTTT,CASSPARSVGTDTQYF
TRBJ1-2,NA,TRBD1,TRBV4-1,TGCGCCAGCAGCCTTTCCGGGACAGGGGTCTATGGCTACACCTTC,CASSLSGTGVYGYTF
TRBJ1-1,NA,TRBD1,TRBV7-9,TGTGCCAGCAGCCCCTCACAGGGGCGGTCTGAAGCTTTCTTT,CASSPSQGRSEAFF
TRBJ1-6,NA,NA,TRBV18,TGTGCCAGCTCACCAGGAGAGGGGGTTCTAAATTCACCCCTCCACTTT,CASSPGEGVLNSPLHF
TRBJ1-2,NA,NA,TRBV28,TGTGCCAGCAGTTTCTTCTCCACAGGAGAACCCTATGGCTACACCTTC,CASSFFSTGEPYGYTF
TRBJ2-3,NA,TRBD2,TRBV5-1,TGCGCCAGCAGCTTGGGGACGGGGGGGACAGATACGCAGTATTTT,CASSLGTGGTDTQYF
TRBJ1-5,NA,TRBD1,TRBV29-1,TGCAGCGTTGATCTCGAAAGAACAGGGGATTTTAGTTGCGATCAGCCCCAGCATTTT,CSVDLERTGDFSCDQPQHF
TRBJ1-3,NA,NA,TRBV30,TGTGCCTGGAGCCTAGAGGGCGGAGGAGCTGGAAACACCATATATTTT,CAWSLEGGGAGNTIYF
TRBJ2-3,NA,NA,TRBV4-1,TGCGCCAGCAGGGACGGGAATCCCCTTGGTACGCAGTATTTT,CASRDGNPLGTQYF
TRBJ2-5,NA,TRBD1,TRBV6-6,TGTGCCAGCAGAACAGGGGGGTGGACCCAGTACTTC,CASRTGGWTQYF
TRBJ2-7,once,NA,TRBV4-3,TGCGCCAGCAGCCAAGACAGGGCTCGGGTTTGGTCCTACGAGCAGTACTTC,CASSQDRARVWSYEQYF
TRBJ1-5,NA,NA,TRBV30,TGTGCCTGGAGTGTACAGTACAATCAGCCCCAGCATTTT,CAWSVQYNQPQHF
TRBJ2-3,NA,NA,TRBV5-1,TGCGCCAGCAGCCGGCGGGTCTTAGATACGCAGTATTTT,CASSRRVLDTQYF
TRBJ1-5,NA,TRBD1,TRBV15,TGTGCCACCAGCGTAATCCAGGGGGCGAGGAATCAGCCCCAGCATTTT,CATSVIQGARNQPQHF
TRBJ1-4,many,TRBD1,TRBV29-1,TGCAGCGCGGGACAGGGGGGAACTAATGAAAAACTGTTTTTT,CSAGQGGTNEKLFF
TRBJ2-2,NA,TRBD2,TRBV19,TGTGCCAGTAGTTTTCCCCGGGCTAGCGGGGGAACCGGGGAGCTGTTTTTT,CASSFPRASGGTGELFF
TRBJ2-1,NA,TRBD2,TRBV19,TGTGCCAGTAACGATATCAGCGGGGACTACAATGAGCAGTTCTTC,CASNDISGDYNEQFF
TRBJ1-4,NA,NA,TRBV4-3,TGCGCCAGCAGCCAAGATAGAGGGTTTAATGAAAAACTGTTTTTT,CASSQDRGFNEKLFF
TRBJ2-4,NA,NA,TRBV19,TGTGCCAGTAGTATAGCGGGAGAAAACATTCGGTACTTC,CASSIAGENIRYF
TRBJ1-4,NA,TRBD1,TRBV28,TGTGCCAGCAGTTCGACCGGACAGGGTAGGGATGAAAAACTGTTTTTT,CASSSTGQGRDEKLFF
TRBJ2-3,NA,TRBD1,TRBV27,TGTGCAACCCAGCCTCTGGGACAGAGCACAGATACGCAGTATTTT,CATQPLGQSTDTQYF
TRBJ1-5,NA,NA,TRBV6-2/TRBV6-3,TGTGCCAGCAGTTACCCTTTATCGGGTAGCTTAGGTCAGCCCCAGCATTTT,CASSYPLSGSLGQPQHF
TRBJ1-6,few,NA,TRBV5-6,TGTGCCAGCAGCCCAAAATTAGCGAGCTCCTATAATTCACCCCTCCACTTT,CASSPKLASSYNSPLHF
TRBJ1-5,NA,NA,TRBV28,TGTGCCAGCAGATTACCGGGACATCAATCCTCCAATCAGCCCCAGCATTTT,CASRLPGHQSSNQPQHF
TRBJ2-4,NA,TRBD2,TRBV7-2,TGTGCCAGCAGCCATCCTAGCGGGAGGGCGGGCAAAAACATTCAGTACTTC,CASSHPSGRAGKNIQYF